What follows are 18 T cell receptor beta chains derived from one specimen sequenced in a study of shared clonotypes between healthy human individuals. Assay: immunoSEQ multiplex PCR; the TCRdb copy retains only in-frame clones and omits some. The sample records 2,500,000 or so clones, over 85% being singletons. Sequencing used naive CD4+ T cells sorted from blood. Specified subset: CD45RA+ positively selected. The receptors originated from a young man in good health.

This clone was observed once. In nucleotides, the CDR3 is TGTGCCAGCTCCGACAGCCCTAACTATGGCTACACCTTC. Encoded protein: CASSDSPNYGYTF. The chain carries TRBV18 and TRBJ1-2; a weak D match, TRBD1 (5 bases). The V end lost 6 bases, the J end lost 0 bases, and 8 bases lay between the germline ends. The CDR3 consists of 13 residues. CDR1 and CDR2 from the germline V gene are KGHSH and LQKENI.

The gene calls are TRBV19 and TRBJ1-4; D ambiguous. There are 14 residues in the CDR3. The V end was cut by 6 bases, the J end by 7 bases, with 15 bases between. Germline CDR1 and CDR2: LNHDA and SQIVND (reference sequence). The CDR3, as DNA: TGTGCCAGTAGACGTTCCTACGGGAGTGAAAAACTGTTTTTT. Translating it yields CASRRSYGSEKLFF.

A word on this clone: Other DNA sequences in this specimen translate into the identical CDR3. V is TRBV7-9 and J is TRBJ1-1; no clear D. CDR1 SEHNR and CDR2 FQNEAQ come from the germline V gene (reference sequence). The V gene lost 5 bases and the J gene lost 1 base, with 5 bases spanning the gap. The CDR3 length is 12 residues. The CDR3 DNA sequence: TGTGCCAGCAGCCCGCAGAACACTGAAGCTTTCTTT. Amino acids: CASSPQNTEAFF.

Comment on this clone: The same CDR3 is also encoded by other DNA sequences in this sample. V and J are TRBV30 and TRBJ1-1; TRBD1 matches 8 bases. Per germline, CDR1 GTSNPN and CDR2 SVGIG (reference sequence). Trimming took 4 bases from V and 0 from J; bases not matched to a gene: 7. The CDR3 consists of 15 residues. The CDR3 here is CAWNRGGLMNTEAFF. The CDR3 nucleotides read TGTGCCTGGAACAGGGGGGGACTCATGAACACTGAAGCTTTCTTT.

The DNA of the CDR3 is TGTGCCAGCAGCTTTACCATCAATGAGCAGTTCTTC. Its protein product is CASSFTINEQFF. The chain couples TRBV11-2 to TRBJ2-1; D is unresolved. V dropped 3 bases and J dropped 6 bases, with 6 bases sitting between them. Germline V gene sequence: CDR1 SGHAT, CDR2 FQNNGV. The CDR3 length is 12 residues.

The chain employs TRBV4-3 and TRBJ2-2, with D perhaps matching TRBD1 (6 bases). The germline V and J ends were trimmed by 0 bases and 6 bases, with 11 bases remaining between them. Germline V gene data show CDR1 as LGHNA and CDR2 as YSLEER. The CDR3 covers 15 residues. The CDR3 DNA reads TGCGCCAGCAGCCAAGATCACGGGACACCCGGGGAGCTGTTTTTT. As protein: CASSQDHGTPGELFF.

The J gene is TRBJ1-4, the V gene TRBV5-5, with TRBD1 identical over 9 bases. J gave up 1 base and V 3 bases, and 1 base lay outside the gene matches. Germline V gene lookup returns CDR1 SGHKS and CDR2 YYEKEE (reference sequence). This CDR3 contains 15 residues. The CDR3 DNA sequence: TGTGCCAGCAGCTGGGGACAGGGAACTAATGAAAAACTGTTTTTT. This gives the protein CASSWGQGTNEKLFF.

The V call is TRBV4-2, the J call TRBJ2-6; maybe TRBD1 (5 bases). V lost 0 bases to trimming and J lost 1 base, with 13 bases between them. This CDR3 contains 18 residues. From germline, CDR1 is LGHNA and CDR2 YNFKEQ. The CDR3, as DNA: TGTGCCAGCAGCCAAGACTTACGGCAGGGTTCTGGGGCCAACGTCCTGACTTTC. Amino acids: CASSQDLRQGSGANVLTF.

This clone has just a few counts. The same CDR3 arises from other DNA sequences in this sample as well. The chain links TRBV6-6 to TRBJ1-5; D unclear. The ends were cut back, 0 bases at V and 7 bases at J, with 4 bases in the middle. This CDR3 has 12 residues. Germline CDR1 MNHNY, CDR2 SVGAGI (reference sequence). The CDR3 DNA sequence: TGTGCCAGCAGTTACTCGGGCCAGCCCCAGCATTTT. It is translated as CASSYSGQPQHF.

The rearrangement uses TRBV4-3 and TRBJ1-2; 9 bases agree with TRBD1. The J segment lost 4 bases and the V segment lost 2 bases, leaving 26 bases of the junction unmatched. Germline V gene sequence: CDR1 LGHNA, CDR2 YSLEER. The CDR3 loop spans 22 amino acids. The CDR3 coding sequence is TGCGCCAGCAGCCAACCGCCAATCTCGGACTGGCCAAGGGACAGGGCGACCTATGGCTACACCTTC. It specifies CASSQPPISDWPRDRATYGYTF.

The chain employs TRBV18 and TRBJ1-5; maybe TRBD1 (6 bases). V gave up 6 bases and J gave up 7 bases, with 25 bases separating them. There are 17 residues in the CDR3. The V gene's germline CDR1 is KGHSH and CDR2 LQKENI. The CDR3 DNA reads TGTGCCAGCTCCCGTTTTGGGGGCTCGGAGGGAGGGCAGCCCCAGCATTTT. Amino acid sequence: CASSRFGGSEGGQPQHF.

The V and J genes are TRBV5-1 and TRBJ1-4, with a possible D match to TRBD1 (6 bases). CDR3 size: 16 residues. Deletions cut 4 bases from V and 6 bases from J, with 19 bases between. CDR1 and CDR2 (germline): SGHRS, YFSETQ. The CDR3: CASSTPTQGLDEKLFF. The CDR3 region has the DNA TGCGCCAGCAGCACACCTACACAGGGATTAGATGAAAAACTGTTTTTT.

This clone was observed a single time. This chain joins TRBV15 and TRBJ2-5, with a weak D call TRBD2 (7 bases). Germline V gives CDR1 LNHNV, CDR2 YYDKDF (reference sequence). Trimming took off 3 bases at V and 9 bases at J, with 17 bases between the two ends. This CDR3 is 14 amino acids long. This CDR3 reads CATSSGGPVTAQYF. The DNA of the CDR3 is TGTGCCACCAGCAGCGGGGGGCCCGTCACGGCCCAGTACTTC.

The J gene is TRBJ2-6, the V gene TRBV5-8; D uncertain. The CDR3 spans 15 residues. Trimming took 2 bases from V and 1 from J, leaving 7 bases between them. CDR1 SGHTS and CDR2 YDEGEE come from the germline V gene. This CDR3 reads CASSFRGSGANVLTF. The CDR3 region has the DNA TGTGCCAGCAGCTTTCGAGGATCTGGGGCCAACGTCCTGACTTTC. The full variable domain, rest sourced from reference TRBV5-8 and TRBJ2-6, is EAGVTQSPTHLIKTRGQQATLRCSPISGHTSVYWYQQALGLGLQFLLWYDEGEERNRGNFPPRFSGRQFPNYSSELNVNALELEDSALYLCASSFRGSGANVLTFGAGSRLTVL.

The chain is built from TRBV2 and TRBJ2-1; TRBD2 matches 11 bases. The CDR3 is made up of 15 amino acids. Trimming at V came to 5 bases and at J to 13 bases, leaving 13 bases not matched to a gene. In germline, CDR1 is SNHLY, CDR2 FYNNEI. The CDR3 bases are TGTGCCAGCAGTCCTATGACTAGCGGGACCTCCTACCAGTTCTTC. Translation: CASSPMTSGTSYQFF.

V usage is TRBV30 and J usage is TRBJ2-6; D assignment may be TRBD1 or TRBD2 (5 bases each). The CDR3 consists of 16 residues. V lost 0 bases, J lost 2 bases, and 11 bases lay in between. Germline values: CDR1 GTSNPN, CDR2 SVGIG (reference sequence). CDR3 DNA sequence: TGTGCCTGGAGTGTGGGTGGGGGACCTGGGGCCAACGTCCTGACTTTC. This encodes CAWSVGGGPGANVLTF.

J is TRBJ2-7 and V is TRBV30, with 8 bases lining up with TRBD1. This CDR3 has 12 residues. Per the germline V gene, CDR1 is GTSNPN and CDR2 is SVGIG (reference sequence). The trim removed 5 bases at V and 5 bases at J, leaving 5 bases unmatched. The CDR3 nucleotides read TGTGCCTGGGGCGACAGGGGTAACGAGCAGTACTTC. It codes for CAWGDRGNEQYF.

This clone has only one observation. V usage is TRBV28 and J usage is TRBJ1-5, with a tentative D call TRBD1 (6 bases). The CDR3 extends over 17 amino acids. The V gene lost 10 bases and the J gene lost 0 bases, with 22 bases spanning the gap. From germline, CDR1 is MDHEN and CDR2 SYDVKM. The DNA of the CDR3 is TGTGCCACCTTATTTAAGAGGACAGCTAATAGCAATCAGCCCCAGCATTTT. This encodes CATLFKRTANSNQPQHF.